Below, one T cell receptor beta chain is given with its context. Antigen specificity is unknown. Clones were read by immunoSEQ multiplex PCR, and TCRdb kept only the in-frame ones, dropping some. This table has about 59,000 clones, less than 85% appearing once. From germline, CDR1 is MDHEN and CDR2 SYDVKM. There are 16 residues in the CDR3. With 3 bases removed from V and 6 bases from J, the gap between germline ends came to 20 bases. The sample is drawn from a study of OX40 agonist ivuxolimab in advanced cancers. Study as a whole: Hepatocellular carcinoma, melanoma, renal cell or head and neck cancer occurred in dose-escalation patients. Subjects had a mean age of roughly 60 years, with a range of 23 to 79; less than 90% were male.

Study-wide results and caveats: Among the nonresponders, some also had low normalized T-cell clonal expansion.

The sequence came from an adult with an advanced solid tumor such as melanoma, head and neck, liver or kidney cancer. The chain joins TRBV28 to TRBJ2-5; D perhaps matches TRBD1 (6 bases). Specimen: CD4+ or CD8+ T cells sorted from blood, collected in a trial of the OX40 agonist ivuxolimab. This chain's CDR3 is CASSFSPTGPGQTQYF. The CDR3 DNA follows: TGTGCCAGCAGTTTCTCCCCCACAGGGCCGGGGCAGACCCAGTACTTC.